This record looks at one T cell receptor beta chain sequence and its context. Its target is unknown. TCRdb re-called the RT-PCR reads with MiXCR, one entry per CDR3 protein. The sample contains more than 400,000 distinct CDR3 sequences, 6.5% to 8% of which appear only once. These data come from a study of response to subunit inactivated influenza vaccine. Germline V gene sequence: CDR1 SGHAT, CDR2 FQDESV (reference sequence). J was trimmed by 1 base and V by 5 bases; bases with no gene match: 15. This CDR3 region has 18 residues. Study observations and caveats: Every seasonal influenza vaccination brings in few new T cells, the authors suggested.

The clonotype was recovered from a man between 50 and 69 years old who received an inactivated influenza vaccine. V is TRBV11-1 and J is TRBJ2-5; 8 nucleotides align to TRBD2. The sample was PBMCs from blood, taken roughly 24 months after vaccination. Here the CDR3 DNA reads TGTGCCAGCAGCAAGCCCTCCGGGGCGGGAGGCTTCCAAGAGACCCAGTACTTC. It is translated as CASSKPSGAGGFQETQYF. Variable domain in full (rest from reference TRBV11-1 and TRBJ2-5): EAEVAQSPRYKITEKSQAVAFWCDPISGHATLYWYRQILGQGPELLVQFQDESVVDDSQLPKDRFSAERLKGVDSTLKIQPAELGDSAMYLCASSKPSGAGGFQETQYFGPGTRLLVL.